This TCR beta chain was captured in a study of human T cells and chemical hapten exposure. This clonotype was seen ten or more times. Authors' processing steps: TCR counts had a median of about 94,000 per sample and spanned about 20,000 to 700,000. TCRdb independently ran MiXCR on the 5' RACE reads; one entry per CDR3 protein. The V and J calls and clone size come from TCRdb's table, not from the authors' own analysis. This table holds about 140,000 distinct CDR3 sequences, 4.1% found once. V was cut by 7 bases and J by 6 bases, with 21 bases left in between. This CDR3 is 15 amino acids long. Germline CDR1 SGHTA, CDR2 FQGNSA. Researchers extracted total RNA from unfractionated whole blood.

This TCR was recovered from a female donor in good health. The J gene is TRBJ1-1, the V gene TRBV7-2; no firm D call. The chain's CDR3 is CASNPTGRGYAEAFF. CDR3 DNA: TGTGCCAGCAACCCCACGGGTCGCGGGTATGCTGAAGCTTTCTTT.